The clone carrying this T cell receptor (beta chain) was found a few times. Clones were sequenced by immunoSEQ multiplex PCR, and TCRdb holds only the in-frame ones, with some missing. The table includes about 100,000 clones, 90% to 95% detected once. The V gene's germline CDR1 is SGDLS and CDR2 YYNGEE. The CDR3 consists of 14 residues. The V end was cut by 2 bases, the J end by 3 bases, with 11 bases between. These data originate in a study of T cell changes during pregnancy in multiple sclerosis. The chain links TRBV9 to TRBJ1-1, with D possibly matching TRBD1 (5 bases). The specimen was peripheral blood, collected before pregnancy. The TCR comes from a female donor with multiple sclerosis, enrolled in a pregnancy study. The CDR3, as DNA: TGTGCCAGCAGCGTTACTTGGGGGGACACTGAAGCTTTCTTT. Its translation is CASSVTWGDTEAFF.